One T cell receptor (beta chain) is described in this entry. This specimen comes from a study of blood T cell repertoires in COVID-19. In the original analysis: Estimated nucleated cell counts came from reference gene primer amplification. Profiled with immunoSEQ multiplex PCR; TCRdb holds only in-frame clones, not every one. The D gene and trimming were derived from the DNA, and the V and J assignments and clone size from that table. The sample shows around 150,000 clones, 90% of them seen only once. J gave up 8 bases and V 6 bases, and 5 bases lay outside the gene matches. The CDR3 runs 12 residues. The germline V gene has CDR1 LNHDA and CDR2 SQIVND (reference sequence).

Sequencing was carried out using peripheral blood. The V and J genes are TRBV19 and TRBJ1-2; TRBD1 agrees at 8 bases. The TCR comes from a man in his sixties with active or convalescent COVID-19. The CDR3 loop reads CASRRDRYGYTF. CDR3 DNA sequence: TGTGCCAGTAGACGGGACAGGTACGGCTACACCTTC.